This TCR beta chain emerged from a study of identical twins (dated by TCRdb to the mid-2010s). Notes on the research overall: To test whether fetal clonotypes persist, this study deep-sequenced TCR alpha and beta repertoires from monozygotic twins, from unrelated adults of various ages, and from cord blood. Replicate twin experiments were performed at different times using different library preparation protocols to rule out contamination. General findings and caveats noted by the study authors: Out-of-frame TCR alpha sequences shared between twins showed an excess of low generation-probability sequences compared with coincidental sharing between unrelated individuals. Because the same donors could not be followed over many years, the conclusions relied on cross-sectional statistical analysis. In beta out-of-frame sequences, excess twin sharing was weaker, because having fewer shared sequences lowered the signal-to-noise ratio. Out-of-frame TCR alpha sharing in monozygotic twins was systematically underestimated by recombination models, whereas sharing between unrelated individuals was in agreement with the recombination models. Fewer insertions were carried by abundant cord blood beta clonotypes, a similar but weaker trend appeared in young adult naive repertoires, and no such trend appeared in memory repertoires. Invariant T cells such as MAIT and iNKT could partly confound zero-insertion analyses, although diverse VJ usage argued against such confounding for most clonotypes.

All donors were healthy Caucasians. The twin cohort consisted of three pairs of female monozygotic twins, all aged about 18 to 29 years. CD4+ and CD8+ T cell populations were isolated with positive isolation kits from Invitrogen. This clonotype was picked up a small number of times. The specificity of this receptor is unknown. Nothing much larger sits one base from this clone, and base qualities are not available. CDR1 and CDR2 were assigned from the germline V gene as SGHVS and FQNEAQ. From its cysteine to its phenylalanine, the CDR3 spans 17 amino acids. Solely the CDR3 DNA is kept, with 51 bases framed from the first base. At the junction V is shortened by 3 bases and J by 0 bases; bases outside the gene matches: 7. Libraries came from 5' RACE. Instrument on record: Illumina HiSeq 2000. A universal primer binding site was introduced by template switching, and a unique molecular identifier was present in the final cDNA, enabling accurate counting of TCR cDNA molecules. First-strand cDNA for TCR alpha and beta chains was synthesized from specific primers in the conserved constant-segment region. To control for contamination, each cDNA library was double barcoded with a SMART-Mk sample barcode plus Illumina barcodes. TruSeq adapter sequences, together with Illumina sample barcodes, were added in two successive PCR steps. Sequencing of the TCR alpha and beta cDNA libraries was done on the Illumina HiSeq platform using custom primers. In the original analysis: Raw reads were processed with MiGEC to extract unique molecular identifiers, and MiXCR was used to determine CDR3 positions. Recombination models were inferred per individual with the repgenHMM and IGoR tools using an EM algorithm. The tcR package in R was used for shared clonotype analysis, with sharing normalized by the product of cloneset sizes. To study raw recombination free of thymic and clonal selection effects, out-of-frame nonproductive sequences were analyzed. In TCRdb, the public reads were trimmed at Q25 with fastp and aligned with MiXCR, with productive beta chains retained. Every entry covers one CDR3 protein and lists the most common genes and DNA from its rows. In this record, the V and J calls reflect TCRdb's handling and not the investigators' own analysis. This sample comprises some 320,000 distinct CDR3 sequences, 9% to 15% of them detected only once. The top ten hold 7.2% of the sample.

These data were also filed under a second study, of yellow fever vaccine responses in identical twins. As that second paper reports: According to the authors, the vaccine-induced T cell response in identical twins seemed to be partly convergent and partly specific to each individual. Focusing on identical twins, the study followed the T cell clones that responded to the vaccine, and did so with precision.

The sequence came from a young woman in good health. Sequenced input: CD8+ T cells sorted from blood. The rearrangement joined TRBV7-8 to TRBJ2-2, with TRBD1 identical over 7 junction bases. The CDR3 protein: CASSLSGTEPNTGELFF. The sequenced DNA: TGTGCCAGCAGCTTGTCCGGGACAGAGCCGAACACCGGGGAGCTGTTTTTT.